Sequencing of this TCR beta chain was carried out in a study of blood T cells in healthy people across ages. PCR was performed a second time for about 6 to 12 cycles using a sample-barcoded 5' primer and a J-beta primer mix. A single record per CDR3 protein comes from TCRdb applying MiXCR to the 5' RACE reads. This table has about 640,000 distinct CDR3 sequences, about 30% appearing once. The table lists this clonotype with many counts. CDR1 and CDR2 (germline): ENHRY, SYGVKD. V lost 0 bases and J lost 7, with 13 bases in between. CDR3 size: 14 residues. The genes are TRBV10-3 and TRBJ2-7; either TRBD1 or TRBD2 may supply D (5 bases each). The sequence was collected from a woman aged 80 or over in good health. Specimen: blood. In DNA, the CDR3 is TGTGCCATCAGTGAGTCGGGGCAGTCGGGGGAGCAGTACTTC. Its translation: CAISESGQSGEQYF.